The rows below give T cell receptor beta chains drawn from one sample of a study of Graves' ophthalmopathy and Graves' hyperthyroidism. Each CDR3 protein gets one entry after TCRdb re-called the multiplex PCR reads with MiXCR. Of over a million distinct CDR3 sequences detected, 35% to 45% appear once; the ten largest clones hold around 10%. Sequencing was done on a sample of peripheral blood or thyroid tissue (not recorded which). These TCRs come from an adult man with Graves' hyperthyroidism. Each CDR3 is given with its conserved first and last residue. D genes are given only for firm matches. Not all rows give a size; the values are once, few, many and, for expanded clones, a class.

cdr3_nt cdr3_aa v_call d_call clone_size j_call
TGCAGTGCTAGCCCGACTTATTTTCAAGAGACCCAGTACTTC CSASPTYFQETQYF TRBV20-1 NA once TRBJ2-5
TGCAGTGCTAGAGGGCTGACCCGGGAGACAGGCCCCGATAGCTACACCTTC CSARGLTRETGPDSYTF TRBV20-1 NA NA TRBJ1-2
TGCAGTGCTAGGCCTCGACAGGGCACTGGCTACACCTTC CSARPRQGTGYTF TRBV20-1 TRBD1 NA TRBJ1-2
TGTGCCAGCAGCAAACATATTCGGACAGGGGTGAGGGAGCAGTACTTC CASSKHIRTGVREQYF TRBV7-2 TRBD1 NA TRBJ2-7
TGCAGCGTTGAACTTGGACACCTGAACACTGAAGCTTTCTTT CSVELGHLNTEAFF TRBV29-1 NA many TRBJ1-1
TGTGCCAGCAGCTCCGGACCCGACCGAGAGACCCAGTACTTC CASSSGPDRETQYF TRBV13 NA few TRBJ2-5
TGTGCCAGCAGCTTAGGGACTAGCGGGAGGGCCTCCTCCTACGAGCAGTACTTC CASSLGTSGRASSYEQYF TRBV7-2 TRBD2 many TRBJ2-7
TGTGCCAGCAGAACGACAGGGATGGCAGGCAATCAGCCCCAGCATTTT CASRTTGMAGNQPQHF TRBV12-3/TRBV12-4 TRBD1 NA TRBJ1-5
TGTGCCAGCGGACTAGCGGGGAACACCGGGGAGCTGTACTTC CASGLAGNTGELYF TRBV2 TRBD2 NA TRBJ2-7
TGCAGCGTGGACGGACAGTTTGGGGTTTACGAGCAGTACTTC CSVDGQFGVYEQYF TRBV29-1 NA NA TRBJ2-7
TGTGCCAGCAGTCCGCGGACAGGGGGTTCATCAGAGCAGTACTTC CASSPRTGGSSEQYF TRBV11-2 TRBD1 NA TRBJ2-7
TGTGCCAGCAGCTTAGGCCGACGGGAGAGCTATGGCTACACCTTC CASSLGRRESYGYTF TRBV7-9 NA few TRBJ1-2
TGCGCCAGCAGCTTGTCTGGACAGGTCACTGAAGCTTTCTTT CASSLSGQVTEAFF TRBV5-1 TRBD1 many TRBJ1-1
TGTGCCTGGAGTCGAGGGGCGATTGTTGGAATGAACACTGAAGCTTTCTTT CAWSRGAIVGMNTEAFF TRBV30 NA NA TRBJ1-1
TGCGCCAGCAGCCTCCGAGACAGATTTCTCTCCTACGAGCAGTACTTC CASSLRDRFLSYEQYF TRBV10-1 NA many TRBJ2-7
TGTGCCAGCAGCTTAACCCAAGGCGGGGAGCTGTTTTTT CASSLTQGGELFF TRBV7-3 NA many TRBJ2-2
TGCGCCAGCAGCTTGGAAGGAGACGACACTGAAGCTTTCTTT CASSLEGDDTEAFF TRBV5-1 NA NA TRBJ1-1
TGTGCCAGCAGTGCGTACAGGGGGGGATTCGAAGCTTTCTTT CASSAYRGGFEAFF TRBV27 TRBD1 few TRBJ1-1
TGTGCCAGCAGTTACAGACAGGGCGGTACCACCGGGGAGCTGTTTTTT CASSYRQGGTTGELFF TRBV7-2 TRBD1 NA TRBJ2-2
TGTGCCAGCAGCTTATGGGGGGGCGCTGGGGCCAACGTCCTGACTTTC CASSLWGGAGANVLTF TRBV7-2 NA NA TRBJ2-6
TGCGCCAGCAGCTCAGGGGGCGCGTTCCGGGAAAAACTGTTTTTT CASSSGGAFREKLFF TRBV5-1 TRBD1 few TRBJ1-4
TGTGCCAGCAAGCTCACGCCGACAACAGTGGCTTTCTTT CASKLTPTTVAFF TRBV11-2 NA many TRBJ1-1
TGCAGCGTTGTAAAGACAGGGGTGGATGGCTACACCTTC CSVVKTGVDGYTF TRBV29-1 TRBD1 NA TRBJ1-2
TGTGCCAGCAGTTTTGGCAGGGCAAACGCAGAGACCCAGCATTTT CASSFGRANAETQHF TRBV12-3/TRBV12-4 NA NA TRBJ1-5
TGCGCCAGCAGTACCGGAGGGGCAAGGGGTGAAAAACTGTTTTTT CASSTGGARGEKLFF TRBV5-1 NA few TRBJ1-4